This paragraph reports one T cell receptor beta chain. The antigen it binds to is not known. Nothing much larger sits one base from this clone, and base qualities are not available. This entry is derived from a study of blood T cells in healthy people across ages (dated by TCRdb to about 2015). About the investigation overall: Template switching captured roughly one uniquely barcoded TCR beta cDNA molecule per two T cells in model experiments. Using deep sequencing normalized with unique cDNA molecular identifiers, the study measured how TCR beta repertoire diversity changes with age. The donors were divided into four age groups: young (average 16 years), middle-aged (around 41), aged (under 70) and long-lived (82). To avoid experimental bias, donors of different ages were spread randomly across the sequencing lanes. The study analyzed two additional independent replicas of 1 million unique cDNA reads from the same blood draw for two donors, one aged 18 to 30 and one aged 80 or older.

The cysteine opens and the phenylalanine closes a CDR3 of 15 amino acids. Just CDR3 DNA is preserved here, 45 bases in frame from base 1. Relative to germline, V is missing 5 bases and J is missing 7 bases, with 8 bases of the junction outside any gene match. The germline V gene gives CDR1 as MNHEY and CDR2 as SVGEGT. Libraries were constructed by 5' RACE. This sample was sequenced with an Illumina HiSeq 2500. The second PCR ran for roughly 6 to 11 cycles and used a J-beta primer mix along with a sample-barcoded 5' primer. A template-switch 5' adaptor carrying 12 random nucleotides introduced a unique molecular identifier onto each TCR beta cDNA molecule. Each sample yielded at least 2.5 million CDR3-containing paired-end reads. The Mint cDNA synthesis kit, primed by a TRBC-specific oligonucleotide, was used to synthesize first-strand cDNA from all RNA. All cDNA was treated with uracil-DNA glycosylase and then went through a first 18-cycle PCR with the universal primers M1SS and BC2_uni_R. Turning to the authors' computational methods: Normalization of each sample was performed by random selection of 1 million high-quality reads, each carrying a distinct molecular identifier. Instead of being binned into consensus sequences, reads with shared molecular identifiers were discarded. CDR3 identification, clonotype clustering and error correction used MiTCR with a Q25 quality threshold and the strictest error-elimination algorithm. A nonparametric unseen species model using Euler transformation provided a lower-bound estimate of total TCR beta diversity. Through fastp at Q25 and MiXCR, TCRdb rebuilt clones from the public reads, retaining in-frame beta chains. Duplicate CDR3 protein sequences are folded into a single record with the most common DNA and genes. These V and J calls derive from TCRdb rather than the authors' analysis. This sample lists roughly 2 million distinct CDR3 sequences; roughly 50% were detected once. The ten largest clones capture roughly 2% of the sample.

The paper's findings and limits, for the study overall: Observed TCR beta diversity correlated strongly with the percentage of naive T cells measured by flow cytometry. Compared with the aged group, the long-lived group had more naive CD4+ T cells, fewer expanded clones and increased TCR diversity, suggesting age selection. Total diversity estimates from one million sequenced T cells were considered lower bounds and underestimates. Because donor CMV infection status was unknown, age-related changes in expanded clonotypes were potentially confounded. Bulk unsorted PBMC profiling prevented conclusive comparison of naive and antigen-experienced compartments. As age increased, observed TCR beta diversity per million T cells dropped in a roughly linear way, and a significant reduction was already evident by age 40.

Donors were around 37 systemically healthy Caucasian individuals from Russia aged roughly 6 to 100 years. Each donor gave 8 to 10 milliliters of peripheral blood, drawn into EDTA-treated Vacutainer tubes. Ficoll-Paque density-gradient centrifugation was used to isolate PBMCs, with at least 6.5 million per sample. Total RNA was extracted from PBMCs with Trizol reagent, with at least 5 micrograms obtained per sample. The percentages of naive CD45RAhigh/CD27high T cells were determined by flow cytometry on a PBMC aliquot from every donor. The rearranged chain carries TRBV6-2 or TRBV6-3 and TRBJ2-5; 12 junctional bases match TRBD2. This sequence originates from a woman in her thirties or forties in good health. Sequencing was carried out using blood. The nucleotide sequence is given as TGTGCCAGCAGTCCGACTAGCGGGGGCCATGGGACCCAGTACTTC. This codes for CASSPTSGGHGTQYF.